These 3 T cell receptor beta chains were sequenced from one sample in a study of OX40 agonist ivuxolimab in advanced cancers. Clones were sequenced by immunoSEQ multiplex PCR, and TCRdb holds only the in-frame ones, with some missing. In the table there are some 37,000 clones, 88% of which are singletons. The material sequenced was CD4+ or CD8+ T cells sorted from blood, taken in a trial of the OX40 agonist ivuxolimab. These receptor sequences come from an adult with an advanced solid tumor such as melanoma, head and neck, liver or kidney cancer.

This chain joins TRBV28 and TRBJ1-5, with 7 bases lining up with TRBD1. After removal of 4 bases from V and 5 bases from J, the junction contained 8 bases not matched to a gene. The CDR3 runs to 15 residues. CDR1 and CDR2 from the germline V gene are MDHEN and SYDVKM. CDR3 sequence reads: CASSSQGVYYQPQHF. The CDR3 DNA sequence: TGTGCCAGCAGTTCGCAGGGGGTCTATTATCAGCCCCAGCATTTT.

Comments on this clone: Because the CDR3 is missing its conserved closing phenylalanine or tryptophan, this is likely a read error. The DNA of the CDR3 is TGTGCCAGTAGTATGGGGATGAACACTGAAGCTTTCCTT. Protein product: CASSMGMNTEAFL. This chain joins TRBV19 and TRBJ1-1; D gene uncertain. V lost 3 bases and J 0 bases, leaving 5 bases between the germline ends. This CDR3 region has 13 residues. The germline CDR1 and CDR2 sequences are LNHDA and SQIVND (reference sequence).

This clone was recorded once. The chain couples TRBV19 to TRBJ2-7; TRBD2 agrees at 8 bases. With V trimmed by 1 base and J by 6 bases, 11 bases remained unmatched. The CDR3 sequence is 16 residues long. Per the germline V gene, CDR1 is LNHDA and CDR2 is SQIVND (reference sequence). The CDR3 nucleotides are TGTGCCAGTAGTATAGGCCAAGGAGCGGGAGTCTTCGAGCAGTACTTC. Translated, it gives CASSIGQGAGVFEQYF.